This T cell receptor beta chain emerged from a study of OX40 agonist ivuxolimab in advanced cancers. Overall study findings and caveats: CD8+ T cells were the subset that, on average, had more expanded clones than CD4+. Low clonal expansion, among the lowest seen, marked partial responders at 0.1-3.0 mg/kg. Low normalized T-cell clonal expansion was additionally recorded for some nonresponders.

Points on this clone: Its antigen remains unidentified.

Clones were sequenced by immunoSEQ multiplex PCR, and TCRdb holds only the in-frame ones, with some missing. The sample holds more than 50,000 clones, roughly 80% seen once. Germline V gene sequence: CDR1 LNHDA, CDR2 SQIVND (reference sequence). The V end lost 3 bases, the J end lost 1 base, and 12 bases lay between the germline ends. The length of the CDR3 is 15 residues. The chain joins TRBV19 to TRBJ1-1, with a possible D match to TRBD1 (5 bases). The TCR was taken from an adult with an advanced solid tumor such as melanoma, head and neck, liver or kidney cancer. The sample in question was CD4+ or CD8+ T cells sorted from blood, obtained in a trial of the OX40 agonist ivuxolimab. The CDR3: CASSMPGRTNTEAFF. CDR3 in DNA: TGTGCCAGTAGTATGCCAGGGAGAACGAACACTGAAGCTTTCTTT.